Sequencing of this T cell receptor (beta chain) was carried out in a study of T cells expressing NK-cell markers. A word on this clonotype: As yet, its antigen is unknown.

General study results and limits: About six donors carried dominant NKG2C+ clonotypes that made up about 1.0-7.0% of their CD8+ T cells.

TCRdb re-called the 5' RACE reads and catalogs CDR3 proteins one per entry, DNA excluded. The data include some 600,000 distinct CDR3 sequences; the top ten clones carry approximately 3.6%. The length of the CDR3 is 16 residues. The sequenced material came from blood T cells: a sorted CD56 or NKG2C T cell subset, CD4+ or CD8+ T cells, or bulk PBMC T cells (not recorded which). The chain is built from TRBV12-3 or TRBV12-4 and TRBJ2-3; TCRdb's D gene call, TRBD2, goes unchecked for lack of DNA. The receptor was isolated from a man aged 18 to 30 in good health. CDR3 sequence: CASSHTSGRAPDTQYF.